The 30 T cell receptor beta chains in this list originate from one sample, sequenced in a study of T cell responses to AZD1222 COVID-19 vaccine. Clones were read by immunoSEQ multiplex PCR, and TCRdb kept only the in-frame ones, dropping some. Seen here are 150,000 to 200,000 clones, about nine tenths observed once, and the top ten hold roughly 1.3%. Sequencing was performed on peripheral blood, taken 28 days after the second AZD1222 dose. These receptors came from an adult who received the AZD1222 COVID-19 vaccine.

This clone was picked up one time. This chain joins TRBV19 and TRBJ2-1; 8 nucleotides match TRBD2. Germline loops: CDR1 LNHDA, CDR2 SQIVND (reference sequence). The CDR3 loop spans 15 amino acids. V was clipped by 4 bases and J by 0 bases; unmatched bases: 2. CDR3 loop: CASSTAGASYNEQFF. CDR3 DNA: TGTGCCAGTAGTACAGCGGGAGCCTCCTACAATGAGCAGTTCTTC.

Here the CDR3 DNA reads TGTGCCAGTACCGATTCGGGGGGCGCATACGAGCAGTACTTC. Residues: CASTDSGGAYEQYF. The chain links TRBV2 to TRBJ2-7; D might be TRBD2 (7 bases). The CDR3 is 14 residues long. V lost 9 bases to trimming and J lost 4 bases, with 19 bases between them. Germline V gives CDR1 SNHLY, CDR2 FYNNEI.

The gene calls are TRBV7-8 and TRBJ1-2, with D uncertain. Germline V lookup: CDR1 SGHVS, CDR2 FQNEAQ. Trimming cost V 4 bases and J 4 bases, with 16 bases left between them. The CDR3 spans 15 residues. DNA for the CDR3: TGTGCCAGCAGCTACGACCCCGAGGGTGGCTATGGCTACACCTTC. This codes for CASSYDPEGGYGYTF.

V is TRBV5-5 and J is TRBJ2-3; possibly TRBD2 for D (6 bases). The germline V and J ends were trimmed by 4 bases and 2 bases, with 17 bases remaining between them. The germline gives CDR1 SGHKS, CDR2 YYEKEE (reference sequence). The CDR3 consists of 16 residues. The CDR3 is CASSSSGGLITDTQYF. CDR3 in DNA: TGTGCCAGCAGCAGTAGCGGCGGACTCATCACAGATACGCAGTATTTT.

This chain uses TRBV19 with TRBJ2-1; either TRBD1 or TRBD2 may supply D (5 bases each). V dropped 3 bases and J dropped 0 bases, with 9 bases sitting between them. The CDR3 is 15 amino acids. Germline CDR1 LNHDA, CDR2 SQIVND (reference sequence). The CDR3: CASSIWGSSYNEQFF. CDR3 bases: TGTGCCAGTAGTATTTGGGGGAGCTCCTACAATGAGCAGTTCTTC.

The chain combines TRBV5-1 with TRBJ1-5; the D is unclear. Germline values: CDR1 SGHRS, CDR2 YFSETQ. The V gene lost 0 bases and the J gene lost 7 bases, with 11 bases spanning the gap. This CDR3 spans 14 amino acids. The CDR3 here is CASSLEATNQPQHF. CDR3 DNA: TGCGCCAGCAGCTTGGAAGCGACAAACCAGCCCCAGCATTTT.

This chain joins TRBV29-1 and TRBJ2-1; no definite D call. In germline, CDR1 is SQVTM, CDR2 ANQGSEA. Trimming stripped 4 bases from V and 4 bases from J, with 17 bases between. The CDR3 covers 15 residues. The CDR3: CSVVKPPATYNEQFF. CDR3 in DNA: TGCAGCGTTGTTAAGCCTCCTGCTACATACAATGAGCAGTTCTTC.

The chain uses TRBV29-1 and TRBJ2-3, with D possibly TRBD1 on 6 matching bases. The CDR3 is 15 amino acids. Trimming cost V 4 bases and J 2 bases, with 16 bases left between them. Germline CDR1 is SQVTM and CDR2 is ANQGSEA. The CDR3 sequence is CSVAGTNKYTDTQYF. In nucleotides, the CDR3 is TGCAGCGTTGCGGGGACAAATAAATACACAGATACGCAGTATTTT.

The sample holds one count of this clone. This CDR3 reads CAISERQSPPVNTGELFF. In DNA form, the CDR3 reads TGTGCCATCAGTGAGCGACAGAGTCCGCCAGTAAACACCGGGGAGCTGTTTTTT. This chain links TRBV10-3 with TRBJ2-2; possibly TRBD1 for D (5 bases). The CDR3 runs 18 residues. The germline V and J ends were trimmed by 2 bases and 2 bases, with 18 bases remaining between them. Per the germline V gene, CDR1 is ENHRY and CDR2 is SYGVKD.

This clone occurred a few times. V is TRBV10-3 and J is TRBJ2-3; TRBD2 aligns across 8 bases. CDR3 length equals 16 residues. CDR1 ENHRY and CDR2 SYGVKD come from the germline V gene. Trimming removed 2 bases from V and 2 bases from J; junction bases left unmatched: 6. DNA for the CDR3: TGTGCCATCAGTGAGCCGGTAGCGGGAAACACAGATACGCAGTATTTT. Protein sequence: CAISEPVAGNTDTQYF.

V and J are TRBV6-4 and TRBJ2-3; D not resolved. The CDR3 is 13 residues long. Germline-derived CDR1 and CDR2 are MRHNA and SNTAGT. CDR3 in amino acids: CASHADGTDTQYF. In DNA, the CDR3 is TGTGCTTCCCACGCCGACGGCACAGATACGCAGTATTTT.

The chain uses TRBV28 and TRBJ1-4; weak D call: TRBD1 (5 bases). The CDR3 is made up of 17 amino acids. The germline V gene has CDR1 MDHEN and CDR2 SYDVKM. Between the trimmed V and J ends, which lost 4 bases and 3 bases, there was a span of 18 bases. The CDR3: CASSSQSAGLPNEKLFF. The CDR3 region has the DNA TGTGCCAGCAGTTCCCAATCAGCGGGACTCCCTAATGAAAAACTGTTTTTT. Full variable domain (rest looked up from reference TRBV28 and TRBJ1-4): DVKVTQSSRYLVKRTGEKVFLECVQDMDHENMFWYRQDPGLGLRLIYFSYDVKMKEKGDIPEGYSVSREKKERFSLILESASTNQTSMYLCASSSQSAGLPNEKLFFGSGTQLSVL.

The rearrangement links TRBV24-1 to TRBJ1-1; 9 nucleotides line up with TRBD1. With V trimmed by 4 bases and J by 3 bases, 5 bases remained unmatched. The CDR3 loop spans 15 amino acids. Germline CDR1 reads KGHDR; CDR2 reads SFDVKD. The CDR3 nucleotides are TGTGCCACCAGTGACGGCCGGACAGGGGACACTGAAGCTTTCTTT. It yields the protein CATSDGRTGDTEAFF.

The chain links TRBV28 to TRBJ2-7; 7 nucleotides align to TRBD1. Germline CDR1 reads MDHEN; CDR2 reads SYDVKM. Unmatched junction bases numbered 10, after V lost 3 bases and J lost 5 bases. The CDR3 sequence is 15 residues long. The CDR3 here is CASSLWDREIHEQYF. The CDR3, as DNA: TGTGCCAGCAGTTTGTGGGACAGAGAGATCCACGAGCAGTACTTC.

The genes are TRBV29-1 and TRBJ2-7, with 14 nucleotides matching TRBD2. The CDR3 runs to 13 residues. In germline, CDR1 is SQVTM, CDR2 ANQGSEA. With V trimmed by 6 bases and J by 6 bases, 4 bases remained unmatched. Here the CDR3 reads CSVAGTSGSEQYF. CDR3 nucleotide sequence: TGCAGCGTCGCCGGGACTAGCGGGAGCGAGCAGTACTTC.

This clone was recorded only once. The V gene is TRBV6-4, the J gene TRBJ2-7; unclear D gene. CDR3 size: 10 residues. Trimming took 10 bases from V and 2 from J, leaving 6 bases between them. Germline CDR1 and CDR2: MRHNA and SNTAGT. The CDR3 protein is CATLAYEQYF. The DNA of the CDR3 is TGTGCCACCCTCGCCTACGAGCAGTACTTC.

The chain employs TRBV19 and TRBJ1-6, with D possibly being TRBD1 (5 bases). Germline CDR1 and CDR2: LNHDA and SQIVND (reference sequence). This CDR3 comprises 16 residues. Trimming pared 2 bases from V and 7 bases from J, leaving 15 bases between. CDR3: CASSIIQATGNSPLHF. CDR3 DNA sequence: TGTGCCAGTAGTATAATTCAGGCTACAGGCAATTCACCCCTCCACTTT.

V and J are TRBV21-1 and TRBJ1-6. TRBV21-1 is a listed pseudogene. The CDR3 spans 18 residues. The CDR3 nucleotides read TGTGCCAGCAGCAAAGGACGACCACCAAATACGGGGAATTCACCCCTCCACTTT. Encoded protein: CASSKGRPPNTGNSPLHF.

This chain uses TRBV7-2 with TRBJ1-5, with a possible D match to TRBD1 (6 bases). The CDR3 extends over 15 amino acids. V lost 3 bases and J lost 2, with 11 bases in between. The V gene's germline CDR1 is SGHTA and CDR2 FQGNSA. The CDR3: CASSLGGQGNQPQHF. Written as DNA, the CDR3 is TGTGCCAGCAGCTTGGGGGGGCAGGGCAATCAGCCCCAGCATTTT.

This clone was picked up a small number of times. The gene calls are TRBV18 and TRBJ1-1, with TRBD1 matching over 8 bases. With V trimmed by 6 bases and J by 5 bases, 8 bases remained unmatched. The CDR3 has 14 residues. Per germline, CDR1 KGHSH and CDR2 LQKENI. The CDR3 region has the DNA TGTGCCAGCTCCCCAGGGGGCGGAGGTACTGAAGCTTTCTTT. Its protein is CASSPGGGGTEAFF.

The CDR3 DNA reads TGTGCCAGCAGGGAAACTCAGGGGGCGAGCAATCAGCCCCAGCATTTT. Translating gives CASRETQGASNQPQHF. The genes are TRBV2 and TRBJ1-5; 8 bases are a match to TRBD1. The CDR3 has 16 residues. Germline V gene sequence: CDR1 SNHLY, CDR2 FYNNEI. V dropped 6 bases and J dropped 1; count of bases not matched to a gene: 8.

The V call is TRBV4-3, the J call TRBJ1-2, with 9 bases matching TRBD1. V gave up 2 bases and J gave up 4 bases; unmatched junction bases: 11. Germline CDR1 reads LGHNA; CDR2 reads YSLEER. This CDR3 comprises 17 residues. The CDR3 bases are TGCGCCAGCAGCCAAATCAACAGGGGGCAGGGCGGCTATGGCTACACCTTC. This codes for CASSQINRGQGGYGYTF.

V is TRBV6-1 and J is TRBJ1-1; no firm D call. CDR3 length equals 15 residues. Trimming removed 3 bases at V and 0 bases at J, with 11 bases between. CDR1 is MNHNS and CDR2 is SASEGT in the germline V gene. The CDR3 reads CASSDQAAVNTEAFF. The CDR3 coding sequence is TGTGCCAGCAGTGATCAAGCGGCGGTGAACACTGAAGCTTTCTTT.

This clone has just a few counts. This chain joins TRBV9 and TRBJ2-7; the match to TRBD1 covers 8 bases. Germline V gives CDR1 SGDLS, CDR2 YYNGEE. V shed 0 bases, J shed 2 bases, and the junction held 1 base outside the gene matches. The length of the CDR3 is 14 residues. The DNA for the CDR3 is TGTGCCAGCAGCGTAGAACAGGGGGCCTACGAGCAGTACTTC. The encoded protein is CASSVEQGAYEQYF.

This clone was seen more than once but under ten times. Written as DNA, the CDR3 is TGCGCCAGCGGGACATCTGGAAACACCATATATTTT. This translates into CASGTSGNTIYF. The J gene is TRBJ1-3, the V gene TRBV10-1; D may be TRBD1 (6 bases). The V end was cut by 8 bases, the J end by 1 base, with 6 bases between. This CDR3 has 12 amino acids. Germline V gene lookup returns CDR1 WNHNN and CDR2 SYGVQD (reference sequence).

The chain has TRBV18 and TRBJ2-3, with 9 bases aligning to TRBD1. Germline-derived CDR1 and CDR2 are KGHSH and LQKENI. The CDR3 sequence is 18 residues long. J was trimmed by 2 bases and V by 4 bases; bases with no gene match: 13. Written as DNA, the CDR3 is TGTGCCAGCTCACAAAGAGATCCGGGACAGGGAACCACAGATACGCAGTATTTT. Protein product: CASSQRDPGQGTTDTQYF.

This chain uses TRBV6-1 with TRBJ1-2; a weak D match, TRBD1 (6 bases). Between the trimmed V and J ends, which lost 0 bases and 5 bases, there was a span of 13 bases. This CDR3 region has 15 residues. Germline V CDR1 and CDR2: MNHNS, SASEGT. The CDR3 reads CASSEAGGLAYGYTF. CDR3 DNA: TGTGCCAGCAGTGAAGCGGGGGGGCTGGCATATGGCTACACCTTC.

The rearrangement uses TRBV27 and TRBJ2-1; D might be TRBD2 (6 bases). CDR3 length equals 16 residues. Deletions cut 4 bases from V and 8 bases from J, with 21 bases between. CDR1 and CDR2 (germline): MNHEY, SMNVEV (reference sequence). CDR3 loop: CASSSRDSNTRDEQFF. The CDR3 region has the DNA TGTGCCAGCAGTTCCCGGGACTCCAACACCCGCGATGAGCAGTTCTTC.

This chain joins TRBV27 and TRBJ1-6; 8 nucleotides agree with TRBD1. This CDR3 contains 18 residues. The V and J ends lost 4 bases and 0 bases, in that order; junction bases with no gene match: 8. Germline V gives CDR1 MNHEY, CDR2 SMNVEV (reference sequence). In DNA form, the CDR3 reads TGTGCCAGCAGTTCACGGACAGGGCTACGCTCCTATAATTCACCCCTCCACTTT. It is translated as CASSSRTGLRSYNSPLHF.

This clone was found a few times. This rearrangement joins TRBV28 to TRBJ1-4; D may be TRBD1 (5 bases). CDR3 size: 16 residues. From germline, CDR1 is MDHEN and CDR2 SYDVKM. V was pared by 3 bases and J by 0 bases, with 11 bases between. CDR3 protein: CASSLSGATTNEKLFF. DNA for the CDR3: TGTGCCAGCAGTTTGTCCGGGGCGACAACTAATGAAAAACTGTTTTTT.